Listed below are T cell receptor beta chains from one sample, sequenced in a study of blood T cell repertoires in COVID-19. Measured with immunoSEQ multiplex PCR; TCRdb has only the in-frame clones, and not every one. This sample carries 130,000 to 150,000 clones, approximately 87% of them seen once, and the ten largest clones take approximately 6.2%. Sequences were obtained from peripheral blood. Receptors were obtained from a man at least 80 years old with acute or convalescent COVID-19. Each CDR3 is given with its conserved first and last residue. Fields, in order: clone size, D gene, J gene, V gene, CDR3 DNA, CDR3 protein. A D gene is named only where the DNA matches it firmly. Clone size is stated in some rows and not others, as once, few, many or a class when expanded.

abundance: few; d_gene: TRBD2; j_gene: TRBJ2-7; v_gene: TRBV12-5; CDR3nt: TGTGCTAGTGCCGCTAGCGGGGTTGTCGAGCAGTACTTC; CDR3aa: CASAASGVVEQYF
abundance: -; d_gene: -; j_gene: TRBJ2-7; v_gene: TRBV7-2; CDR3nt: TGTGCCAGCAGCTTACGCTACGAGCAGTACTTC; CDR3aa: CASSLRYEQYF
abundance: -; d_gene: TRBD1; j_gene: TRBJ2-7; v_gene: TRBV27; CDR3nt: TGTGCCAGCAGTCTCCACAGGGGCCTGACCTACGAGCAGTACTTC; CDR3aa: CASSLHRGLTYEQYF
abundance: once; d_gene: -; j_gene: TRBJ1-4; v_gene: TRBV6-6; CDR3nt: TGTGCCAGCAGGCCCCCCGGGGGAAATGAAAAACTGTTTTTT; CDR3aa: CASRPPGGNEKLFF
abundance: -; d_gene: TRBD2; j_gene: TRBJ2-7; v_gene: TRBV5-1; CDR3nt: TGCGCCAGCAGCCATACTAGCGGGGGAGACTACGAGCAGTACTTC; CDR3aa: CASSHTSGGDYEQYF
abundance: few; d_gene: TRBD1; j_gene: TRBJ1-2; v_gene: TRBV29-1; CDR3nt: TGCAGCGTTGAGGGGACAGGGTATGAAAACGAGGGCTACACCTTC; CDR3aa: CSVEGTGYENEGYTF
abundance: -; d_gene: TRBD1; j_gene: TRBJ1-2; v_gene: TRBV28; CDR3nt: TGTGCCAGCAGTTTATGGCAGGGGGCTGGGTATGGCTACACCTTC; CDR3aa: CASSLWQGAGYGYTF
abundance: -; d_gene: TRBD1; j_gene: TRBJ1-2; v_gene: TRBV19; CDR3nt: TGTGCCAGTAGTAAAGAACCCGGGACAGGGGACAATGGCTACACCTTC; CDR3aa: CASSKEPGTGDNGYTF
abundance: -; d_gene: TRBD1; j_gene: TRBJ2-7; v_gene: TRBV30; CDR3nt: TGTGCCTGGAGCCAACAGGGGGTTAGCTCCTACGAGCAGTACTTC; CDR3aa: CAWSQQGVSSYEQYF
abundance: -; d_gene: TRBD2; j_gene: TRBJ2-1; v_gene: TRBV27; CDR3nt: TGTGCCAGCAGTTTATTACTAGCGGGGGGGTTCTCCTACAATGAGCAGTTCTTC; CDR3aa: CASSLLLAGGFSYNEQFF
abundance: -; d_gene: -; j_gene: TRBJ2-2; v_gene: TRBV9; CDR3nt: TGTGCCAGCAGCCCCATCCCAACCGGGGAGCTGTTTTTT; CDR3aa: CASSPIPTGELFF
abundance: -; d_gene: -; j_gene: TRBJ2-3; v_gene: TRBV19; CDR3nt: TGTGCCAGCCGACAGGCAGCTAGCACAGATACGCAGTATTTT; CDR3aa: CASRQAASTDTQYF
abundance: -; d_gene: -; j_gene: TRBJ1-5; v_gene: TRBV5-6; CDR3nt: TGTGCCAGCAGCTTGGGGCAGATAAATCAGCCCCAGCATTTT; CDR3aa: CASSLGQINQPQHF
abundance: -; d_gene: -; j_gene: TRBJ2-7; v_gene: TRBV5-8; CDR3nt: TGTGCCAGCAGCTTGTGGGCCACACAGGGCGACGAGCAGTACTTC; CDR3aa: CASSLWATQGDEQYF
abundance: few; d_gene: -; j_gene: TRBJ2-7; v_gene: TRBV28; CDR3nt: TGTGCCAGCAACTTCCGAGGGAGCGAGCAGTACTTC; CDR3aa: CASNFRGSEQYF
abundance: -; d_gene: -; j_gene: TRBJ2-1; v_gene: TRBV7-8; CDR3nt: TGTGCCAGCAGCTTAAACCTAGCGCCTAGCTCCTACAATGAGCAGTTCTTC; CDR3aa: CASSLNLAPSSYNEQFF